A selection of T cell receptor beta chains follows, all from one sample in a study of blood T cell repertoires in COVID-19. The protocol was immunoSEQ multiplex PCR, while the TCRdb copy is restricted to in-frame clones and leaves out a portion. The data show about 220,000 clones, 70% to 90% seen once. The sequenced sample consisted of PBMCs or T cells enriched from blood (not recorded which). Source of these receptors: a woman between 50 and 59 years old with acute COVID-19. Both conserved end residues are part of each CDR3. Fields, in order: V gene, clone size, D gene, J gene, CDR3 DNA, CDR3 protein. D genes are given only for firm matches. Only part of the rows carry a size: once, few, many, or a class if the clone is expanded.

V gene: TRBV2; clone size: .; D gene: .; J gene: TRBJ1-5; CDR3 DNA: TGTGCCAGCAAAGGGCGGGGCTTGGGCAATCAGCCCCAGCATTTT; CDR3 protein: CASKGRGLGNQPQHF
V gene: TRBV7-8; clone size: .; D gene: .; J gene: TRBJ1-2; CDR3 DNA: TGTGCCAGCAGCTTAGAAAGGATCCCTGCAGGCGCCATCCCCTTC; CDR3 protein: CASSLERIPAGAIPF
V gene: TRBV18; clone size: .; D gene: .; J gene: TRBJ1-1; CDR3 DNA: TGTGCCAGCTCACCACGGGACAAGAACACTGAAGCTTTCTTT; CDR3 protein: CASSPRDKNTEAFF
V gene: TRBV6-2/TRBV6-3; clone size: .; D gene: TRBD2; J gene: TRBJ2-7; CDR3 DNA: TGTGCCAGCAGTTACTCGATGTCTAGCGGGAGCTACGAGCAGTACTTC; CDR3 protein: CASSYSMSSGSYEQYF
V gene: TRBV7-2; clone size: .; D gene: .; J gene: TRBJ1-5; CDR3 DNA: TGTGCCAGCAGCTTATCCAGTATCAGCAATCAGCCCCAGCATTTT; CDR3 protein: CASSLSSISNQPQHF
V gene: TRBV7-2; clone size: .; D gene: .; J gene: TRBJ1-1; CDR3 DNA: TGTGCCAGCAGCTTAAGCCCACAACCGGGCACTGAAGCTTTCTTT; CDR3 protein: CASSLSPQPGTEAFF
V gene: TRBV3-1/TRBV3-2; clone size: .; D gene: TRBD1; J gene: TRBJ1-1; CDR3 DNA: TGTGCCAGCAGCTCAGGGGGGGAAGCTTTCTTT; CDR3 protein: CASSSGGEAFF
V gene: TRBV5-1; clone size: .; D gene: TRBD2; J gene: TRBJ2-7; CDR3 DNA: TGCGCCAGCAGCTTGAGGACTAGCGGAGACTTCTCCTACGAGCAGTACTTC; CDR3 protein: CASSLRTSGDFSYEQYF
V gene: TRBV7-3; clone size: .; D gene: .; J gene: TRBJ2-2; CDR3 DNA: TGTGCCAGCAGCTCGACGGGGACCGGGGAGCTGTTTTTT; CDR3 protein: CASSSTGTGELFF
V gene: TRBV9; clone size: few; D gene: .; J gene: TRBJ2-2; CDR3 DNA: TGTGCCAGCAGCGTAGTTGGGAGACGAACCGGGGAGCTGTTTTTT; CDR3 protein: CASSVVGRRTGELFF
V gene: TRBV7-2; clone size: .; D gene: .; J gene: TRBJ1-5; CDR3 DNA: TGTGCCAGCAGCCCCCAGGGGAGCTATAGCAATCAGCCCCAGCATTTT; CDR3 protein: CASSPQGSYSNQPQHF
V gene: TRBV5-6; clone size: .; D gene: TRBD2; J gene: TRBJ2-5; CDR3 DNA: TGTGCCAGCAGCTGGACTAGCGTTGCAGAGACCCAGTACTTC; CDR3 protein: CASSWTSVAETQYF
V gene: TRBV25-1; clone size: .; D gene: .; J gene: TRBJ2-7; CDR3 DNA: TGTGCCAGCACCCCCGGGACATACCACGAGCAGTACTTC; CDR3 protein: CASTPGTYHEQYF